The 19 T cell receptor beta chains given below trace back to one sample, sequenced in a study of sequential checkpoint blockade in melanoma. Indicated treatment: randomized to nivolumab then ipilimumab (arm A) or the reverse (arm B). Sequencing used immunoSEQ multiplex PCR; TCRdb keeps in-frame clones, though not all of them. This sample has 2,000 to 2,500 clones; around a third occur once, and the top ten carry around an eighth. Sequenced material: tumor tissue (inferred from file names), taken from a patient given nivolumab and ipilimumab in sequence. The source is a human donor with melanoma.

This clone turned up a few times. The CDR3 loop reads CASGTGPGELFF. CDR3 DNA: TGTGCCAGCGGTACGGGCCCCGGGGAGCTGTTTTTT. The genes are TRBV9 and TRBJ2-2, with D unresolved. The CDR3 contains 12 residues. CDR1 and CDR2 (germline): SGDLS, YYNGEE. Trimming shortened V by 7 bases and J by 6 bases, and 10 bases separated the two germline ends.

The CDR3 coding sequence is TGTGCCAGCTCACCGATTACCGGGACCAAAGGGAATGAGCAGTTCTTC. This codes for CASSPITGTKGNEQFF. V and J are TRBV18 and TRBJ2-1; D is perhaps TRBD1 or TRBD2 (5 bases each). The V end was cut by 3 bases, the J end by 7 bases, with 19 bases between. The CDR3 is made up of 16 amino acids. CDR1 is KGHSH and CDR2 is LQKENI in the germline V gene.

This clone was seen more than once but under ten times. The chain combines TRBV23-1 with TRBJ1-6; no definite D call. TRBV23-1 is given ORF status, its function remaining uncertain. V was shortened by 6 bases and J by 6 bases, with 9 bases between the two germline ends. This CDR3 is 13 amino acids long. CDR3 protein: CASSQDSNSPLHF. DNA of the CDR3: TGCGCCAGCAGCCAAGATTCTAATTCACCCCTCCACTTT.

V and J are TRBV30 and TRBJ2-1, with D perhaps TRBD2 (6 bases). The ends were cut back, 0 bases at V and 0 bases at J, with 15 bases in the middle. Per the germline V gene, CDR1 is GTSNPN and CDR2 is SVGIG (reference sequence). CDR3 length equals 17 residues. CDR3 region: CAWSVERSSGSYNEQFF. The CDR3 DNA is TGTGCCTGGAGTGTAGAAAGGAGTAGCGGCTCCTACAATGAGCAGTTCTTC.

This clone was recorded a few times. The chain joins TRBV11-3 to TRBJ2-5, with 10 bases fitting TRBD1. The CDR3 length is 16 residues. Losses at the gene ends were 3 bases for V and 4 bases for J; bases not matched to a gene: 8. CDR1 is SGHNT and CDR2 is YENEEA in the germline V gene. This CDR3 reads CASSLSTGGGIETQYF. CDR3 nucleotides: TGTGCCAGCAGCTTGTCGACAGGGGGCGGAATAGAGACCCAGTACTTC. Combining the CDR3 with reference TRBV11-3 and TRBJ2-5 gives the whole variable domain EAGVVQSPRYKIIEKKQPVAFWCNPISGHNTLYWYLQNLGQGPELLIRYENEEAVDDSQLPKDRFSAERLKGVDSTLKIQPAELGDSAVYLCASSLSTGGGIETQYFGPGTRLLVL.

The rearrangement uses TRBV5-1 and TRBJ2-7, with D possibly matching TRBD2 (5 bases). The CDR3 has 14 residues. V gave up 0 bases and J gave up 1 base, with 8 bases separating them. Per germline, CDR1 SGHRS and CDR2 YFSETQ. The CDR3 is CASSLESGSYEQYF. Here the CDR3 DNA reads TGCGCCAGCAGCTTGGAGTCGGGATCCTACGAGCAGTACTTC.

This clone was counted only a few times. The chain links TRBV11-3 to TRBJ1-6; D is ambiguous. V lost 2 bases to trimming and J lost 3 bases, with 5 bases between them. The length of the CDR3 is 14 residues. Germline CDR1 reads SGHNT; CDR2 reads YENEEA. The DNA for the CDR3 is TGTGCCAGCAGCTTAAAGGGCTATAATTCACCCCTCCACTTT. Translated: CASSLKGYNSPLHF.

This clone is labeled as hyperexpanded (1% or more). V and J are TRBV6-8 and TRBJ2-7; 8 nucleotides line up with TRBD2. Germline CDR1 MNHGY, CDR2 SAAAGT. The V and J ends lost 2 bases and 6 bases, in that order; junction bases with no gene match: 18. The CDR3 loop spans 18 amino acids. CDR3 nucleotides: TGTGCCAGCAGTTACCCCCCAATTCTGACTAGCGATCTACTCGAGCAGTACTTC. Its protein product is CASSYPPILTSDLLEQYF.

The chain has TRBV28 and TRBJ1-2; 7 bases agree with TRBD1. Germline V gene lookup returns CDR1 MDHEN and CDR2 SYDVKM. This CDR3 region has 13 residues. Trimming cost V 3 bases and J 8 bases; bases outside gene matches: 6. The CDR3 region has the DNA TGTGCCAGCAGTTTCCGGGACAGCCGAGGCTACACCTTC. It yields the protein CASSFRDSRGYTF.

This clone was counted between two and nine times. The chain carries TRBV9 and TRBJ2-3; 16 bases align to TRBD2. In germline, CDR1 is SGDLS, CDR2 YYNGEE. The junction had 6 bases not matched to a gene; V was cut back by 5 bases and J by 3 bases. The CDR3 has 17 residues. In DNA form, the CDR3 reads TGTGCCAGCAGTCCGGGACTAGCGGGAGGGCCGACAGATACGCAGTATTTT. Its translation is CASSPGLAGGPTDTQYF.

This sequence joins TRBV19 and TRBJ1-2, with 7 nucleotides matching TRBD1. The CDR3 contains 17 residues. With 6 bases clipped from V and 0 bases from J, the junction kept 13 bases outside the gene matches. CDR1 LNHDA and CDR2 SQIVND come from the germline V gene (reference sequence). The CDR3 coding sequence is TGTGCCAGTAGCCCCCCGGACAGGAGTAGAGCTAACTATGGCTACACCTTC. Residues: CASSPPDRSRANYGYTF. Full variable domain (remainder filled in from reference TRBV19 and TRBJ1-2): DGGITQSPKYLFRKEGQNVTLSCEQNLNHDAMYWYRQDPGQGLRLIYYSQIVNDFQKGDIAEGYSVSREKKESFPLTVTSAQKNPTAFYLCASSPPDRSRANYGYTFGSGTRLTVV.

This clone is labeled as large. The chain combines TRBV11-3 with TRBJ1-5, with 9 positions matching TRBD1. Unmatched junction bases numbered 9, after V lost 5 bases and J lost 10 bases. The CDR3 is 14 residues long. Germline V gene sequence: CDR1 SGHNT, CDR2 YENEEA. CDR3 sequence (DNA): TGTGCCAGCAGCCTCGGACAGGGGTGGGATCCCCAGCATTTT. It encodes CASSLGQGWDPQHF.

The V gene is TRBV6-8, the J gene TRBJ2-7; 8 positions agree with TRBD1. After removal of 5 bases from V and 2 bases from J, the junction contained 5 bases not matched to a gene. CDR3 length: 14 amino acids. Germline loops: CDR1 MNHGY, CDR2 SAAAGT. The CDR3 region has the DNA TGTGCCAGCAGTACGAGGGACAGGACCTACGAGCAGTACTTC. Residues: CASSTRDRTYEQYF.

This clone was seen more than once but under ten times. The genes are TRBV4-1 and TRBJ2-3, with D perhaps matching TRBD1 or TRBD2 (7 bases each). CDR1 and CDR2 (germline): MGHRA, YSYEKL. The V and J ends lost 4 bases and 1 base respectively, with 24 bases between them. This CDR3 has 19 residues. The CDR3 DNA reads TGCGCCAGCAGCCGCGCGGCCTTCAAGGGGGCGGGAGGCACAGATACGCAGTATTTT. This encodes CASSRAAFKGAGGTDTQYF.

A few counts support this clone. The V gene is TRBV11-3, the J gene TRBJ2-3; D perhaps matches TRBD1 (6 bases). The V gene's germline CDR1 is SGHNT and CDR2 YENEEA. The CDR3 consists of 16 residues. V lost 1 base and J 0 bases, leaving 11 bases between the germline ends. The CDR3: CASSLGQGPSTDTQYF. The CDR3 region has the DNA TGTGCCAGCAGCTTAGGGCAGGGGCCCAGCACAGATACGCAGTATTTT.

The rearrangement uses TRBV18 and TRBJ1-2; possible D gene TRBD1, 6 bases. With 2 bases removed from V and 1 base from J, the gap between germline ends came to 11 bases. Per the germline V gene, CDR1 is KGHSH and CDR2 is LQKENI. CDR3 size: 15 residues. The CDR3 nucleotides are TGTGCCAGCTCACCAGGGCAGGGGCGTAACTATGGCTACACCTTC. Translation gives CASSPGQGRNYGYTF.

This clone was detected only a few times. This chain connects TRBV6-8 to TRBJ1-2, with TRBD1 matching over 9 bases. V lost 5 bases and J lost 4; bases outside the gene matches: 14. The CDR3 runs to 17 residues. Germline CDR1 MNHGY, CDR2 SAAAGT. In DNA, the CDR3 is TGTGCCAGCAGTAATCCGAAACCGGGACAGGGAAGCTATGGCTACACCTTC. The encoded protein is CASSNPKPGQGSYGYTF.

The J gene is TRBJ2-7, the V gene TRBV28, with D perhaps assigned TRBD1 or TRBD2 (5 bases each). The CDR3 totals 14 residues. Germline CDR1 reads MDHEN; CDR2 reads SYDVKM. Between the trimmed V and J ends, which lost 3 bases and 3 bases, there was a span of 12 bases. The DNA of the CDR3 is TGTGCCAGCAGTTTCGCCGGGGACCTCTACGAGCAGTACTTC. This gives the protein CASSFAGDLYEQYF.

This chain connects TRBV5-1 to TRBJ1-1; 7 bases map to TRBD1. From germline, CDR1 is SGHRS and CDR2 YFSETQ. This CDR3 has 15 amino acids. The V segment lost 6 bases and the J segment 0 bases; nucleotides outside the gene matches: 8. This CDR3 reads CASTPGGTVNTEAFF. In DNA, the CDR3 is TGCGCCAGCACCCCCGGGGGGACAGTGAACACTGAAGCTTTCTTT.